This T cell receptor (beta chain) was recorded in a study of blood T cell repertoires in COVID-19. Assay used: immunoSEQ multiplex PCR; TCRdb lists only in-frame clones, some missing. The sample lists some 100,000 clones, around four fifths seen once, with about an eighth in the top ten. Germline V lookup: CDR1 SGHAT, CDR2 FQNNGV. The length of the CDR3 is 14 residues. With 5 bases removed from V and 6 bases from J, the gap between germline ends came to 14 bases. The source material was peripheral blood. This rearrangement joins TRBV11-2 to TRBJ2-1; TRBD2 might be the D (5 bases). The TCR sequence derives from a woman between 70 and 85 years old with acute or convalescent COVID-19. The CDR3 DNA sequence: TGTGCCAGCAGCCCCGGGGTAGCTGGCAATGAGCAGTTCTTC. It codes for CASSPGVAGNEQFF.